A few counts support the clone carrying this T cell receptor beta chain. The antigen is undetermined. The ends were cut back, 0 bases at V and 2 bases at J, with 12 bases in the middle. Germline-derived CDR1 and CDR2 are SGDLS and YYNGEE. The CDR3 consists of 16 residues. This sample was taken from a study of beta chain features in type 1 diabetes. Study-wide points: Among patients with Type 1 diabetes, TCRB CDR3s were moderately but significantly shorter in every one of the four CD4+ subsets. There were fewer insertions and more deletions at the VDJ junctions of type 1 diabetes patients.

In total, each donor contributed a single heparinised blood draw that averaged approximately 0.12 L. Every bit of the isolated RNA underwent reverse transcription, so sequencing read expressed TCRB transcripts. Read counts averaged roughly 3.7 million for samples of naive, central memory and regulatory T cells. Clones were read by immunoSEQ multiplex PCR, and TCRdb kept only the in-frame ones, dropping some. The sample holds about 160,000 clones, roughly 9% seen once. The sequenced material came from central memory CD4+ T cells from blood. The chain joins TRBV9 to TRBJ1-5; no reliable D call. The receptor's source is a woman aged 25-40 years with type 1 diabetes. The CDR3 reads CASSVAKEIGNQPQHF. DNA of the CDR3: TGTGCCAGCAGCGTAGCTAAGGAGATAGGCAATCAGCCCCAGCATTTT. The whole variable domain, filled in from reference TRBV9 and TRBJ1-5, reads DSGVTQTPKHLITATGQRVTLRCSPRSGDLSVYWYQQSLDQGLQFLIQYYNGEERAKGNILERFSAQQFPDLHSELNLSSLELGDSALYFCASSVAKEIGNQPQHFGDGTRLSIL.